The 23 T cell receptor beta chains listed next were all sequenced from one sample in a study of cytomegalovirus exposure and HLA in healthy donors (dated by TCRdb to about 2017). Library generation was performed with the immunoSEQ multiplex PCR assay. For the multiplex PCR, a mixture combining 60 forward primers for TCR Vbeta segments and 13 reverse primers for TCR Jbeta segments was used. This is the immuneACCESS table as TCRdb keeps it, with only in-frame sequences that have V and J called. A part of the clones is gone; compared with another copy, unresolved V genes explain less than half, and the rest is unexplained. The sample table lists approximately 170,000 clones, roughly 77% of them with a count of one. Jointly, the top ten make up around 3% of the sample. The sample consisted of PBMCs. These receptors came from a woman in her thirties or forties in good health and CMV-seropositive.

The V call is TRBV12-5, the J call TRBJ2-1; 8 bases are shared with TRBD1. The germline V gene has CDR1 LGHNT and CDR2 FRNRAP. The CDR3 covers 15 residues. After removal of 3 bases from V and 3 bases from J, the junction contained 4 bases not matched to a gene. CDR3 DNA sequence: TGTGCTAGTGGTTTAACCGGACAGGGCTACAATGAGCAGTTCTTC. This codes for CASGLTGQGYNEQFF.

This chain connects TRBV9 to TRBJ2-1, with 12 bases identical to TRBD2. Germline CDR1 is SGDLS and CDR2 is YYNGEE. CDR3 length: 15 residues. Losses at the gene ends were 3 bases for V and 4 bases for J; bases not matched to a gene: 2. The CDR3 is CASSEGLAGYNEQFF. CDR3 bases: TGTGCCAGCAGCGAGGGACTAGCGGGTTACAATGAGCAGTTCTTC.

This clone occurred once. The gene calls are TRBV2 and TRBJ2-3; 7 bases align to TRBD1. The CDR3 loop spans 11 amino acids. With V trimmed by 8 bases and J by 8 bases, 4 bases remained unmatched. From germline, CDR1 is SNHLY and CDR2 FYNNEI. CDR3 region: CASLSGGTQYF. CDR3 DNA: TGTGCCAGCCTCTCAGGGGGTACGCAGTATTTT.

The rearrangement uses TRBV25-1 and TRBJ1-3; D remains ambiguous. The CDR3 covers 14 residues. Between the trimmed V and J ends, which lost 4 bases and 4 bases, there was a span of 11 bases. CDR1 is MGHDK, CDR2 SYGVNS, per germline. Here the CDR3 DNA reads TGTGCCAGCAGTGCCCCCGGAGGGGGAAACACCATATATTTT. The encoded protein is CASSAPGGGNTIYF.

The CDR3 spells CASSTTTVQETQYF. The CDR3 nucleotides read TGCGCCAGCAGCACTACGACAGTACAAGAGACCCAGTACTTC. J is TRBJ2-5 and V is TRBV5-1, with D possibly TRBD1 on 5 matching bases. The V gene's germline CDR1 is SGHRS and CDR2 YFSETQ. Trimming cost V 4 bases and J 2 bases, with 12 bases left between them. The CDR3 covers 14 residues.

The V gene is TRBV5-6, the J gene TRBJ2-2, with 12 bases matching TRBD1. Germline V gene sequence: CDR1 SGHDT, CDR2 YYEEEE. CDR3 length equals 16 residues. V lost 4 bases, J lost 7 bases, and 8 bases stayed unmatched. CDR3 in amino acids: CASSRWDRGQIGELFF. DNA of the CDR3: TGTGCCAGCAGCCGTTGGGACAGGGGGCAAATCGGGGAGCTGTTTTTT.

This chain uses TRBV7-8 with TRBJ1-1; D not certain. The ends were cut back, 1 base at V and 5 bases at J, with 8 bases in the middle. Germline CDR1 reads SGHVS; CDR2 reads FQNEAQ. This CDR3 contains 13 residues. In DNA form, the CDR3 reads TGTGCCAGCAGCTTAGATCACAGAACTGAAGCTTTCTTT. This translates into CASSLDHRTEAFF.

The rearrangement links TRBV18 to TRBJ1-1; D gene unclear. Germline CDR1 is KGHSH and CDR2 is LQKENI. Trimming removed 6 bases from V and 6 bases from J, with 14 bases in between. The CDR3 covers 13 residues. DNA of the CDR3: TGTGCCAGCTCGAACACAGTAAATTCTGAAGCTTTCTTT. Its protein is CASSNTVNSEAFF.

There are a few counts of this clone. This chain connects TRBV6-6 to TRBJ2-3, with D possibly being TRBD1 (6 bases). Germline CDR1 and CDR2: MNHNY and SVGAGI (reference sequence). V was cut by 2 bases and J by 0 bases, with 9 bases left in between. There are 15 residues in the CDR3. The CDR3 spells CASSYPGQSTDTQYF. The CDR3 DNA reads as TGTGCCAGCAGTTACCCGGGACAAAGCACAGATACGCAGTATTTT.

CDR3: CASSLGGTVNTEAFF. CDR3 nucleotides: TGCGCCAGCAGCTTGGGAGGGACAGTGAACACTGAAGCTTTCTTT. The chain links TRBV5-1 to TRBJ1-1, with 7 bases identical to TRBD1. The CDR3 loop spans 15 amino acids. Losses at the gene ends were 0 bases for V and 0 bases for J; bases not matched to a gene: 2. CDR1 is SGHRS and CDR2 is YFSETQ in the germline V gene.

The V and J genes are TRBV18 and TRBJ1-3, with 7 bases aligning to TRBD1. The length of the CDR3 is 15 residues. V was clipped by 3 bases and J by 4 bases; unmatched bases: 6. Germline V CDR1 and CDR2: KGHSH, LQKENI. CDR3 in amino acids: CASSPGTVGGNTIYF. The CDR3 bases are TGTGCCAGCTCACCCGGGACAGTAGGCGGAAACACCATATATTTT.

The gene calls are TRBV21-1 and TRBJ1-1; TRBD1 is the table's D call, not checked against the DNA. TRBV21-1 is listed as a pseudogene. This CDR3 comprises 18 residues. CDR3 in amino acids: CASSKRGRPQGVGTEAFF. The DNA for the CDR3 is TGTGCCAGCAGCAAGAGGGGGCGGCCCCAAGGGGTGGGCACTGAAGCTTTCTTT.

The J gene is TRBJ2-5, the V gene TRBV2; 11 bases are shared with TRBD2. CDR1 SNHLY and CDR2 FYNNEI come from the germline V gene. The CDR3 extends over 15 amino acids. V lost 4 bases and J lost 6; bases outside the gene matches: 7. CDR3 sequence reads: CASSVSLAGGKTQYF. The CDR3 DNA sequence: TGTGCCAGCAGTGTTTCCTTAGCGGGGGGGAAGACCCAGTACTTC.

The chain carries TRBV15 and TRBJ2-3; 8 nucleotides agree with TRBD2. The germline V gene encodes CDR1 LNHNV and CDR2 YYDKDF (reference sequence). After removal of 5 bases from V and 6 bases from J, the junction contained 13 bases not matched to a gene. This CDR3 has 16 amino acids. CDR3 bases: TGTGCCACCAGCGGTCCCCGGGGGGGGCAGGTGGATACGCAGTATTTT. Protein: CATSGPRGGQVDTQYF.

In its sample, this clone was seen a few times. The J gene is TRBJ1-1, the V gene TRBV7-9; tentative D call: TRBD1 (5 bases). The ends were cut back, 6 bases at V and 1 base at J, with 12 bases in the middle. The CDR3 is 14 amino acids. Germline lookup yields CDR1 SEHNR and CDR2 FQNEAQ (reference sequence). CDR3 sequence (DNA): TGTGCCAGCAGTTCAGGGTTAGGGAACACTGAAGCTTTCTTT. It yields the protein CASSSGLGNTEAFF.

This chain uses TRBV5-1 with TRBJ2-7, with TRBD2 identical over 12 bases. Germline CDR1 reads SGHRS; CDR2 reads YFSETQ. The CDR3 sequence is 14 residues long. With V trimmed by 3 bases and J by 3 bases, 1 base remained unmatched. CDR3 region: CASSWTSGVYEQYF. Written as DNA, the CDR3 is TGCGCCAGCAGCTGGACTAGCGGGGTCTACGAGCAGTACTTC.

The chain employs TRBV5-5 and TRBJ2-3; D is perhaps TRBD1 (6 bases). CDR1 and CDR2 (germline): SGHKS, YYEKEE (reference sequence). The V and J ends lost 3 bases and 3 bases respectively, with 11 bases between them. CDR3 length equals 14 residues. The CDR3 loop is CASSSIQGTDTQYF. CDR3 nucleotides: TGTGCCAGCAGCTCCATACAGGGAACAGATACGCAGTATTTT.

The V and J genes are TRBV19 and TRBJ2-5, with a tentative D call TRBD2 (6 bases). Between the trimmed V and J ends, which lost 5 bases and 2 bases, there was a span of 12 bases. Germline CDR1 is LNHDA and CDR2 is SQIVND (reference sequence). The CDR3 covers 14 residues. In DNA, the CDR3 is TGTGCCAGTAGTGAAATAGCGGAACAAGAGACCCAGTACTTC. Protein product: CASSEIAEQETQYF.

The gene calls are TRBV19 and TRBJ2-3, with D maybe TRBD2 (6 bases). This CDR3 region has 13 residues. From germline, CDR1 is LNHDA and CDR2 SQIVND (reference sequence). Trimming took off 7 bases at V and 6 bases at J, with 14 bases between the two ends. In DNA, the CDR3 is TGTGCCAGTATGGCTGGAGGGCACGATACGCAGTATTTT. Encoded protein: CASMAGGHDTQYF.

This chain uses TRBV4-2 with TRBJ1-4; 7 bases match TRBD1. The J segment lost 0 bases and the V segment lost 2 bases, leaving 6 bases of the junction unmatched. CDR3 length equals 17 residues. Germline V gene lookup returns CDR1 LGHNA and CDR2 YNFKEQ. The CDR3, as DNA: TGTGCCAGCAGCCAATTGGCCGGGACAGCAACTAATGAAAAACTGTTTTTT. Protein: CASSQLAGTATNEKLFF.

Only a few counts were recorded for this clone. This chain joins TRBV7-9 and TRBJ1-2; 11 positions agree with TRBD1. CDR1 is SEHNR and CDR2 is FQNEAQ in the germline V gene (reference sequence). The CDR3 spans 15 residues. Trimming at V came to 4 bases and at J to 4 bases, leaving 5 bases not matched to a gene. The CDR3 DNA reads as TGTGCCAGCAGCTGGACAGGGGGCTTAGGCTATGGCTACACCTTC. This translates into CASSWTGGLGYGYTF.

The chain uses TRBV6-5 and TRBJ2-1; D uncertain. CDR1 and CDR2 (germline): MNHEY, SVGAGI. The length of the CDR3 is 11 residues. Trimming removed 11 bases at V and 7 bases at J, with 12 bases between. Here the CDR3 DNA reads TGTGCCCGACTTTCCGGGAATGAGCAGTTCTTC. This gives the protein CARLSGNEQFF.

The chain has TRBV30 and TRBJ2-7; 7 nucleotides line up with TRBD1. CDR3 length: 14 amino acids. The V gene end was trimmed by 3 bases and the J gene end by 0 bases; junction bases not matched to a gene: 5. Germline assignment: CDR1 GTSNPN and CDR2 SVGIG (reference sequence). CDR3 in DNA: TGTGCCTGGAGCCAGACAGGGAGCTCCTACGAGCAGTACTTC. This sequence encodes CAWSQTGSSYEQYF.